This T cell receptor (beta chain) emerged from a study of patients and donors after allogeneic stem cell transplantation. From the RT-PCR reads, TCRdb called clonotypes with MiXCR, one entry per CDR3 protein. The sample lists 25,000 to 40,000 distinct CDR3 sequences, about two fifths seen once, with less than 85% in the top ten. Germline values: CDR1 SGHRS, CDR2 YFSETQ. CDR3 size: 12 residues. The V and J ends lost 7 bases and 3 bases, in that order; junction bases with no gene match: 0. In its sample, this clonotype was seen a few times. Sequences were obtained from blood, either unsorted or a sorted T cell fraction (not recorded which). This chain joins TRBV5-1 and TRBJ2-3, with 9 bases matching TRBD2. The clonotype originates from a human donor who was either an allogeneic HSCT recipient or a stem cell or donor lymphocyte infusion donor (not recorded which). It is not recorded whose cells these are; they may come from a transplant donor. The CDR3 loop is CASGLATDTQYF. For the CDR3, the DNA is TGCGCCAGCGGACTAGCGACAGATACGCAGTATTTT.